The 5 T cell receptor beta chains below all came from one sample that was sequenced in a study of shared T cell receptors in the human thymus. This table comes from immunoSEQ multiplex PCR, and its TCRdb copy is limited to in-frame clones, with some not included. The sample holds about 610,000 clones; roughly 90% are singletons and the top ten take 0.0095% to 0.012%. The same sample was also used in a study of human thymus T cells.

The sample was thymocytes. These receptors originate from a boy in the first two years of life with a congenital heart defect.

The chain has TRBV28 and TRBJ2-3, with D possibly matching TRBD2 (7 bases). V gave up 7 bases and J gave up 3 bases, with 17 bases separating them. CDR1 is MDHEN and CDR2 is SYDVKM in the germline V gene. CDR3 length: 15 residues. The CDR3 DNA reads TGTGCCAGCACCATTCAAGGGGGGGCGACAGATACGCAGTATTTT. Translating it yields CASTIQGGATDTQYF.

The J gene is TRBJ1-1, the V gene TRBV27, with unresolved D. V lost 3 bases, J lost 4 bases, and 3 bases lay in between. The CDR3 sequence is 11 residues long. Germline CDR1 and CDR2: MNHEY and SMNVEV (reference sequence). CDR3 coding DNA: TGTGCCAGCAGTTTCGGCACTGAAGCTTTCTTT. Translating it yields CASSFGTEAFF.

The chain uses TRBV5-1 and TRBJ1-1; the D gene is possibly TRBD1 (5 bases). CDR1 and CDR2 (germline): SGHRS, YFSETQ. V was trimmed by 0 bases and J by 0 bases, leaving 15 bases between them. The CDR3 runs to 17 residues. In DNA, the CDR3 is TGCGCCAGCAGCTTGGCCGGATTGACAGTGATGAACACTGAAGCTTTCTTT. Its protein product is CASSLAGLTVMNTEAFF. The full variable domain, its missing parts supplied by reference TRBV5-1 and TRBJ1-1, is KAGVTQTPRYLIKTRGQQVTLSCSPISGHRSVSWYQQTPGQGLQFLFEYFSETQRNKGNFPGRFSGRQFSNSRSEMNVSTLELGDSALYLCASSLAGLTVMNTEAFFGQGTRLTVV.

V gene TRBV27 combines with J gene TRBJ2-3; a weak D match, TRBD1 (6 bases). Germline CDR1 reads MNHEY; CDR2 reads SMNVEV (reference sequence). The CDR3 runs 16 residues. V was cut by 5 bases and J by 3 bases, with 18 bases left in between. In DNA form, the CDR3 reads TGTGCCAGCAGTCTAGGGGACAACCCCTGGACAGATACGCAGTATTTT. It specifies CASSLGDNPWTDTQYF.

This chain links TRBV9 with TRBJ1-2; tentatively, D is TRBD1 (5 bases). This CDR3 comprises 12 residues. Germline V lookup: CDR1 SGDLS, CDR2 YYNGEE. Trimming removed 4 bases from V and 8 bases from J, with 12 bases in between. The CDR3 is CASSSRQRGYTF. The CDR3 bases are TGTGCCAGCAGCTCTCGACAGAGGGGCTACACCTTC.